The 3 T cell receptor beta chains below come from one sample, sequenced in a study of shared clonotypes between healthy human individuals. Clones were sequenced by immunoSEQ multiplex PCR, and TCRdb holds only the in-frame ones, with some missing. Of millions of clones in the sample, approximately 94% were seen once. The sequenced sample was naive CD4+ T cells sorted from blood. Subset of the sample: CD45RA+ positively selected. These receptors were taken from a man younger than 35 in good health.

The CDR3, as DNA: TGTGCCAGCAGTGACCAGGTCTATAATTCACCCCTCCACTTT. Translating it yields CASSDQVYNSPLHF. The V gene is TRBV2, the J gene TRBJ1-6; D is uncertain. The CDR3 has 14 residues. The ends were cut back, 3 bases at V and 3 bases at J, with 6 bases in the middle. Germline V gene data show CDR1 as SNHLY and CDR2 as FYNNEI.

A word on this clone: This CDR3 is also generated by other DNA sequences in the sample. CDR3 protein: CASSPFSGGSTDTQYF. In DNA, the CDR3 is TGTGCCAGCTCACCTTTTAGCGGGGGAAGCACAGATACGCAGTATTTT. The chain is built from TRBV18 and TRBJ2-3, with TRBD2 identical over 9 bases. CDR1 KGHSH and CDR2 LQKENI come from the germline V gene. V was pared by 3 bases and J by 0 bases, with 4 bases of the junction left unmatched. The CDR3 has 16 amino acids.

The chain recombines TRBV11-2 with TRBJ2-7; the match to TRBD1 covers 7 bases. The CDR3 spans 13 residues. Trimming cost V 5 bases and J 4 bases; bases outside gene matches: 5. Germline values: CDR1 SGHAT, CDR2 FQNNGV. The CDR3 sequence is CASSPGQVYEQYF. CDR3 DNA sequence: TGTGCCAGCAGCCCCGGACAGGTTTACGAGCAGTACTTC.